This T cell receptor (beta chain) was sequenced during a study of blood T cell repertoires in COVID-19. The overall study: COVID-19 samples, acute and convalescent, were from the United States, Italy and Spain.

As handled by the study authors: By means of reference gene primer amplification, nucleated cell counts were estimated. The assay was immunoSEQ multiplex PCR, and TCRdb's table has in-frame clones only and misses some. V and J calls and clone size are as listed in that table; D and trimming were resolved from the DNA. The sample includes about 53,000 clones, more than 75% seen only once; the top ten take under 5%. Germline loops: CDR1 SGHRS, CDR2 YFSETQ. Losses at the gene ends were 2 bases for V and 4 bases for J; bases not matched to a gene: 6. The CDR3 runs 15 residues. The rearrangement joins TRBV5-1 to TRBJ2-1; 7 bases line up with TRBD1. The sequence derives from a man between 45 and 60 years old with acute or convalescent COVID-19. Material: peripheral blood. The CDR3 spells CASSLTGVSYNEQFF. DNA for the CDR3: TGCGCCAGCAGCTTAACAGGGGTATCGTACAATGAGCAGTTCTTC. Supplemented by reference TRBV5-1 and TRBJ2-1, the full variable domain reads KAGVTQTPRYLIKTRGQQVTLSCSPISGHRSVSWYQQTPGQGLQFLFEYFSETQRNKGNFPGRFSGRQFSNSRSEMNVSTLELGDSALYLCASSLTGVSYNEQFFGPGTRLTVL.